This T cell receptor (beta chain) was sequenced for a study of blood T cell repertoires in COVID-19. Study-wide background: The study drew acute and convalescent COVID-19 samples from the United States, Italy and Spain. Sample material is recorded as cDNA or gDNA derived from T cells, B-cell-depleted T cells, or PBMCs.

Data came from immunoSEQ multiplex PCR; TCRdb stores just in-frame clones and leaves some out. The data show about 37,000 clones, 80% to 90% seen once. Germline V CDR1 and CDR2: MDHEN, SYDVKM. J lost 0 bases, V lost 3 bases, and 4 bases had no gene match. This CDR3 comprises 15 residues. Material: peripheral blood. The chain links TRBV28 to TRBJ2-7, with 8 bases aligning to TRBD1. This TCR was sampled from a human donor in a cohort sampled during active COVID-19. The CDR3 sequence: CASSFWTGPSYEQYF. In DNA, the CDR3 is TGTGCCAGCAGTTTCTGGACAGGGCCCTCCTACGAGCAGTACTTC.